The next 18 T cell receptor beta chains were all read from a single sample in a study of cytomegalovirus exposure and HLA in healthy donors (dated by TCRdb to 2016 to 2017). Library method: the immunoSEQ multiplex PCR assay. For the multiplex PCR, a mixture combining 60 forward primers for TCR Vbeta segments and 13 reverse primers for TCR Jbeta segments was used. Imported from immuneACCESS, the table was reduced by TCRdb to in-frame sequences with V and J called. These copies leave out some clones; in studies compared against another copy, an unresolved V gene accounts for under half, and the cause of the remainder is not known. This sample lists about 100,000 clones; under 80% were detected once. The ten biggest clones cover over 3.5% of the sample. The sequenced sample was PBMCs. The receptors shown here come from a woman aged 45 to 65 in good health and CMV-seropositive.

This clone was counted at least ten times. The J gene is TRBJ2-7, the V gene TRBV5-5; a weak D match, TRBD2 (7 bases). The CDR3 extends over 15 amino acids. V shed 0 bases and J shed 4 bases, with 14 bases lying between them. Germline CDR1 and CDR2: SGHKS and YYEKEE (reference sequence). The CDR3 coding sequence is TGTGCCAGCAGCTTGGTGAGGGGGGGAGGTTACGAGCAGTACTTC. Its translation is CASSLVRGGGYEQYF.

The J gene is TRBJ2-5, the V gene TRBV5-6; 15 bases align to TRBD2. The CDR3 extends over 17 amino acids. The J segment lost 5 bases and the V segment lost 3 bases, leaving 8 bases of the junction unmatched. Germline V gives CDR1 SGHDT, CDR2 YYEEEE. The CDR3 region has the DNA TGTGCCAGCAGCTCCGGGACTAGCGGGAGGCCTGGGGAGACCCAGTACTTC. Translation gives CASSSGTSGRPGETQYF.

This chain connects TRBV5-1 to TRBJ1-2; TRBD1 agrees at 10 bases. From germline, CDR1 is SGHRS and CDR2 YFSETQ. The CDR3 totals 15 residues. Losses at the gene ends were 4 bases for V and 2 bases for J; bases not matched to a gene: 5. The CDR3, as DNA: TGCGCCAGCAGCCCACGACAGGGGGCGAACTATGGCTACACCTTC. It yields the protein CASSPRQGANYGYTF. The full variable domain, its missing parts supplied by reference TRBV5-1 and TRBJ1-2, is KAGVTQTPRYLIKTRGQQVTLSCSPISGHRSVSWYQQTPGQGLQFLFEYFSETQRNKGNFPGRFSGRQFSNSRSEMNVSTLELGDSALYLCASSPRQGANYGYTFGSGTRLTVV.

This clone was counted between two and nine times. This sequence joins TRBV6-1 and TRBJ1-1; 9 positions match TRBD1. This CDR3 is built from 14 residues. Per germline, CDR1 MNHNS and CDR2 SASEGT. J gave up 8 bases and V 5 bases, and 9 bases lay outside the gene matches. CDR3 nucleotide sequence: TGTGCCAGCAGTTTTCGACAGGGGGTCGTGGAAGCTTTCTTT. Its translation: CASSFRQGVVEAFF.

In this sample, this clone turned up once. Its ends do not fully match the called genes, so a read error is possible. This chain connects TRBV7-9 to TRBJ1-4; D is ambiguous. Germline-derived CDR1 and CDR2 are SEHNR and FQNEAQ (reference sequence). CDR3 size: 16 residues. CDR3 DNA sequence: TGTTCCAGCAGTCCTCTCGGCGGATCAACTAATGAAAAACTGTTTTTT. Translation gives CSSSPLGGSTNEKLFF.

This clone was observed a single time. The V and J genes are TRBV2 and TRBJ2-3, with 12 positions matching TRBD2. J lost 5 bases, V lost 4 bases, and 4 bases had no gene match. Germline CDR1 SNHLY, CDR2 FYNNEI. This CDR3 region has 15 residues. As DNA, the CDR3 is TGTGCCAGCAGTGCGCTAGCGGGGGGGATAGATACGCAGTATTTT. This translates into CASSALAGGIDTQYF.

The chain carries TRBV10-2 and TRBJ1-1; D uncertain. The CDR3 has 10 residues. Germline values: CDR1 WSHSY, CDR2 SAAADI. V shed 8 bases and J shed 8 bases, with 9 bases lying between them. The CDR3 loop is CASWAGEAFF. In DNA form, the CDR3 reads TGCGCCAGCTGGGCGGGAGAAGCTTTCTTT.

This chain links TRBV9 with TRBJ2-3; TRBD2 aligns across 7 bases. This CDR3 comprises 15 residues. CDR1 SGDLS and CDR2 YYNGEE come from the germline V gene. With V trimmed by 0 bases and J by 3 bases, 4 bases remained unmatched. The CDR3 sequence is CASSVGGSRTDTQYF. The CDR3 nucleotides are TGTGCCAGCAGCGTAGGCGGGAGCAGAACAGATACGCAGTATTTT.

This clone was seen a few times. V usage is TRBV9 and J usage is TRBJ1-6; tentatively, D is TRBD1 (6 bases). V dropped 2 bases and J dropped 0 bases, with 9 bases sitting between them. The V gene's germline CDR1 is SGDLS and CDR2 YYNGEE. The CDR3 runs to 16 residues. CDR3 DNA sequence: TGTGCCAGCAGCGTTGGACAGAGCTCCTATAATTCACCCCTCCACTTT. Protein: CASSVGQSSYNSPLHF.

This clone has only a few counts. The rearrangement links TRBV5-8 to TRBJ2-7, with 12 positions matching TRBD2. The germline gives CDR1 SGHTS, CDR2 YDEGEE. CDR3 size: 14 residues. V shed 0 bases and J 5 bases; nucleotides not matched to a gene: 0. CDR3 bases: TGTGCCAGCAGCTTGGGACTAGCGGGGGACGAGCAGTACTTC. Amino acid sequence: CASSLGLAGDEQYF.

The rearrangement joins TRBV2 to TRBJ2-3; D unresolved. V was pared by 3 bases and J by 8 bases, with 6 bases between. The CDR3 runs 11 residues. In germline, CDR1 is SNHLY, CDR2 FYNNEI. CDR3 nucleotide sequence: TGTGCCAGCAGTGAGGAGAGTACGCAGTATTTT. Translating it yields CASSEESTQYF.

The chain uses TRBV12-5 and TRBJ1-1; TRBD1 might be the D (5 bases). Germline-derived CDR1 and CDR2 are LGHNT and FRNRAP. There are 13 residues in the CDR3. Trimming cost V 2 bases and J 3 bases, with 7 bases left between them. This CDR3 reads CASGLSRDTEAFF. The CDR3 nucleotides read TGTGCTAGTGGTTTGTCCAGGGACACTGAAGCTTTCTTT.

This clone turned up a few times. The chain joins TRBV9 to TRBJ2-2; D unclear. The germline CDR1 and CDR2 sequences are SGDLS and YYNGEE. This CDR3 comprises 14 residues. Trimming pared 0 bases from V and 6 bases from J, leaving 9 bases between. The CDR3 region has the DNA TGTGCCAGCAGCGTAGAAATCAGGCCCGGGGAGCTGTTTTTT. Translating gives CASSVEIRPGELFF.

The gene calls are TRBV7-9 and TRBJ1-4, with a possible D match to TRBD1 (5 bases). The germline gives CDR1 SEHNR, CDR2 FQNEAQ (reference sequence). Deletions cut 5 bases from V and 8 bases from J, with 15 bases between. The CDR3 has 14 amino acids. In DNA, the CDR3 is TGTGCCAGCAGCAGCCGCGGGGGGGACGAAAAACTGTTTTTT. It is translated as CASSSRGGDEKLFF.

The genes are TRBV29-1 and TRBJ2-2, with a weak D call TRBD2 (5 bases). The germline CDR1 and CDR2 sequences are SQVTM and ANQGSEA. The CDR3 consists of 12 residues. Deletions cut 5 bases from V and 6 bases from J, with 10 bases between. In DNA form, the CDR3 reads TGCAGCGTTCGTGCGAGGGCCGGGGAGCTGTTTTTT. Amino acids: CSVRARAGELFF.

The sample holds a few counts of this clone. The V and J genes are TRBV27 and TRBJ1-5; tentative D call: TRBD1 (6 bases). The V gene lost 2 bases and the J gene lost 1 base, with 12 bases spanning the gap. Germline assignment: CDR1 MNHEY and CDR2 SMNVEV (reference sequence). The CDR3 sequence is 16 residues long. CDR3: CASSLGGGVSNQPQHF. The CDR3 nucleotides read TGTGCCAGCAGTTTAGGAGGGGGGGTAAGCAATCAGCCCCAGCATTTT.

This rearrangement joins TRBV19 to TRBJ2-3, with 7 bases fitting TRBD1. The length of the CDR3 is 14 residues. V dropped 8 bases and J dropped 3; count of bases not matched to a gene: 8. The V gene's germline CDR1 is LNHDA and CDR2 SQIVND (reference sequence). The CDR3 protein is CASHQQGLTDTQYF. CDR3 nucleotide sequence: TGTGCCAGTCACCAACAGGGGTTGACAGATACGCAGTATTTT.

Here the CDR3 reads CAWSVNAGGNTIYF. CDR3 bases: TGTGCCTGGAGTGTAAATGCGGGGGGAAACACCATATATTTT. The genes are TRBV30 and TRBJ1-3, with no clear D. The CDR3 contains 14 residues. The V and J ends lost 0 bases and 4 bases respectively, with 10 bases between them. Germline lookup yields CDR1 GTSNPN and CDR2 SVGIG (reference sequence). Supplemented by reference TRBV30 and TRBJ1-3, the full variable domain reads SQTIHQWPATLVQPVGSPLSLECTVEGTSNPNLYWYRQAAGRGLQLLFYSVGIGQISSEVPQNLSASRPQDRQFILSSKKLLLSDSGFYLCAWSVNAGGNTIYFGEGSWLTVV.